This T cell receptor (beta chain) comes out of a study of T cells in Graves' hyperthyroidism and ophthalmopathy. Each ophthalmopathy patient scored at least 3 on the Clinical Activity Score and at least 4 on NOSPECS grade, with duration under 3 months. The study excluded patients with uncontrolled infection, other autoimmune disease, pregnancy or lactation. The PBMCs were sourced from fresh peripheral blood (about 9.6 ml). This CDR3 has 17 residues. The germline V gene has CDR1 SGHDT and CDR2 YYEEEE. Trimming removed 0 bases from V and 0 bases from J; junction bases left unmatched: 5. Amplification of TCR beta CDR3 regions was performed using RNA transcripts as template. First-round RT-PCR of the TCR CDR3 relied on the HTBI primer set. TCRdb re-derived calls from the multiplex PCR reads in MiXCR, one entry per CDR3 protein. The sample has about 410,000 distinct CDR3 sequences, over 12% seen once.

This sequence joins TRBV5-6 and TRBJ1-1; 10 bases agree with TRBD1. The sample comprised blood. The sequence came from a man between 18 and 29 years old with Graves' ophthalmopathy. Written as DNA, the CDR3 is TGTGCCAGCAGCTTGGCCGGGACAGGGGAGGTGAACACTGAAGCTTTCTTT. Translating gives CASSLAGTGEVNTEAFF.